This T cell receptor (beta chain) was sequenced for a study of T cells in Graves' hyperthyroidism and ophthalmopathy. Study outcomes and limitations: Also found in blood were most expanded thyroid clonotypes above 0.001.

CDR1 and CDR2 (germline): LGHDT, YNNKEL (reference sequence). This CDR3 is built from 15 residues. V shed 3 bases and J 7 bases; nucleotides not matched to a gene: 5. This clonotype was counted many times. What it recognizes is unknown. Hyperthyroidism, newly diagnosed and lasting under 2 months, affected patients aged 18 to 65. The authors obtained PBMCs from 10 ml of fresh peripheral blood. Using RNA transcripts as the source, TCR beta CDR3 regions were amplified. First-round RT-PCR with HTBI primers amplified the TCR CDR3 region. TCRdb reprocessed the multiplex PCR reads via MiXCR and lists one record per CDR3 protein. The data contain 350,000 to 450,000 distinct CDR3 sequences, about 15% of them seen just once; the ten biggest clones take up approximately 10%.

This clonotype originated in a woman in her sixties with Graves' hyperthyroidism. The chain carries TRBV3-1 and TRBJ2-1; 11 bases fit TRBD2. Sequencing used blood. DNA of the CDR3: TGTGCCAGCAGCCACAGACTAGCGGGATGGAATGAGCAGTTCTTC. Its protein is CASSHRLAGWNEQFF.